This entry lists 28 T cell receptor beta chains sequenced from one sample in a study of OX40 agonist ivuxolimab in advanced cancers. Libraries were made using the immunoSEQ multiplex PCR assay. What TCRdb holds here is the immuneACCESS table cut down to in-frame rearrangements. Part of the clones is not present; checked against another copy, under half of the missing clones reflect an unresolved V gene, and the others are unexplained. The sample has some 80,000 clones on record, 84% of them singletons. The leading ten clones occupy 20% to 30% of the sample. Sequences were derived from CD4+ or CD8+ T cells sorted from blood, sampled in a trial of the OX40 agonist ivuxolimab. Every receptor here comes from an adult with an advanced solid tumor such as melanoma, head and neck, liver or kidney cancer.

V usage is TRBV5-8 and J usage is TRBJ1-3; a possible D gene is TRBD1 (5 bases). In germline, CDR1 is SGHTS, CDR2 YDEGEE. V was trimmed by 4 bases and J by 0 bases, leaving 14 bases between them. The CDR3 sequence is 16 residues long. The CDR3 is CASSRSNRISGNTIYF. The DNA for the CDR3 is TGTGCCAGCAGCCGTTCCAACAGGATCTCTGGAAACACCATATATTTT.

The chain joins TRBV7-5 to TRBJ2-7. The DNA end favors TRBJ2-5, so the J call may be wrong. TRBV7-5 is given as a pseudogene. This CDR3 contains 13 residues. CDR3 residues: CASSSSGHLTQYF. The CDR3 bases are TGTGCCAGCAGCTCAAGCGGACACCTGACCCAGTACTTC.

The chain employs TRBV2 and TRBJ1-1; D possibly corresponds to TRBD1 (5 bases). Trimming removed 4 bases from V and 6 bases from J, with 9 bases in between. From germline, CDR1 is SNHLY and CDR2 FYNNEI. The CDR3 sequence is 12 residues long. The CDR3 bases are TGTGCCAGCAGTGGGGGGGGACCTGAAGCTTTCTTT. As protein: CASSGGGPEAFF.

The genes are TRBV5-5 and TRBJ2-5, with D possibly matching TRBD1 (6 bases). Germline assignment: CDR1 SGHKS and CDR2 YYEKEE (reference sequence). This CDR3 contains 14 residues. With 1 base removed from V and 5 bases from J, the gap between germline ends came to 12 bases. The CDR3 DNA reads TGTGCCAGCAGCTTGCAAGGACAGAGGGAGACCCAGTACTTC. Its protein is CASSLQGQRETQYF. Drawing the rest from reference TRBV5-5 and TRBJ2-5, the complete variable domain is DAGVTQSPTHLIKTRGQQVTLRCSPISGHKSVSWYQQVLGQGPQFIFQYYEKEERGRGNFPDRFSARQFPNYSSELNVNALLLGDSALYLCASSLQGQRETQYFGPGTRLLVL.

This clone was seen more than once but under ten times. The CDR3 sequence: CASSGLAVVQYF. In DNA, the CDR3 is TGTGCCAGTAGTGGACTAGCGGTAGTTCAGTACTTC. The chain uses TRBV19 and TRBJ2-4, with 10 nucleotides matching TRBD2. V was pared by 5 bases and J by 11 bases, with 3 bases of the junction left unmatched. This CDR3 region has 12 residues. The germline V gene has CDR1 LNHDA and CDR2 SQIVND (reference sequence).

V and J are TRBV30 and TRBJ2-3, with D possibly TRBD2 on 6 matching bases. Germline V CDR1 and CDR2: GTSNPN, SVGIG (reference sequence). The CDR3 contains 15 residues. Trimming pared 3 bases from V and 5 bases from J, leaving 18 bases between. CDR3 coding DNA: TGTGCCTGGAGCCCAGCGGGTTTTGCGAAAGATACGCAGTATTTT. This sequence encodes CAWSPAGFAKDTQYF.

The chain recombines TRBV7-9 with TRBJ1-1; the D gene is possibly TRBD1 (5 bases). CDR3 size: 14 residues. CDR1 and CDR2 (germline): SEHNR, FQNEAQ (reference sequence). Trimming took off 5 bases at V and 7 bases at J, with 17 bases between the two ends. CDR3 loop: CASSLSLGGGEAFF. The CDR3 DNA follows: TGTGCCAGCAGCCTCTCATTGGGGGGGGGTGAAGCTTTCTTT.

As regards this clone: The germline gene is not matched at one end of the junction; a read error may be the cause. This same CDR3 is encoded by further DNA sequences in the sample. J is TRBJ2-2 and V is TRBV7-2; 12 bases are shared with TRBD2. Per the germline V gene, CDR1 is SGHTA and CDR2 is FQGNSA. This CDR3 contains 18 residues. The CDR3 coding sequence is TGTGCTAGCAGAAAGACAACTAGCGGGAGGTTATACACCGGGGAGCTGTTTTTT. Its translation is CASRKTTSGRLYTGELFF.

V and J are TRBV2 and TRBJ1-1; no firm D call. CDR3 length: 13 residues. Germline-derived CDR1 and CDR2 are SNHLY and FYNNEI. The V and J ends lost 4 bases and 7 bases respectively, with 13 bases between them. In nucleotides, the CDR3 is TGTGCCAGCAGTGGCAGCCGGCTGCGTGAAGCTTTCTTT. Translating it yields CASSGSRLREAFF.

The rearrangement uses TRBV7-6 and TRBJ2-3; the D is unclear. Trimming removed 1 base at V and 2 bases at J, with 16 bases between. The CDR3 loop spans 17 amino acids. Germline values: CDR1 SGHVS, CDR2 FNYEAQ. CDR3 DNA sequence: TGTGCCAGCAGCTTAGTAGGTGCCAGCACCTTCACAGATACGCAGTATTTT. Translation: CASSLVGASTFTDTQYF.

This sequence joins TRBV5-5 and TRBJ2-3; 12 nucleotides agree with TRBD2. This CDR3 region has 16 residues. Germline V lookup: CDR1 SGHKS, CDR2 YYEKEE (reference sequence). V dropped 3 bases and J dropped 2; count of bases not matched to a gene: 4. CDR3 residues: CASSSPSGGATDTQYF. CDR3 in DNA: TGTGCCAGCAGCTCTCCTAGCGGGGGGGCCACAGATACGCAGTATTTT.

The chain joins TRBV2 to TRBJ2-1; 10 bases map to TRBD2. The trim removed 4 bases at V and 6 bases at J, leaving 6 bases unmatched. Germline-derived CDR1 and CDR2 are SNHLY and FYNNEI. This CDR3 has 15 residues. CDR3 sequence: CASSVPSGRGNEQFF. CDR3 sequence (DNA): TGTGCCAGCAGTGTCCCTAGCGGGAGAGGCAATGAGCAGTTCTTC.

V and J are TRBV18 and TRBJ2-1; D unresolved. Trimming cost V 4 bases and J 5 bases, with 12 bases left between them. This CDR3 contains 14 residues. Germline loops: CDR1 KGHSH, CDR2 LQKENI. The CDR3 sequence: CASSQLTVNNEQFF. The CDR3 nucleotides read TGTGCCAGCTCACAATTAACCGTAAACAATGAGCAGTTCTTC.

The V gene is TRBV18, the J gene TRBJ1-5, with TRBD1 matching over 9 bases. V trimming: 0 bases; J trimming: 3 bases; junction bases outside the gene matches: 6. The CDR3 runs to 17 residues. The V gene's germline CDR1 is KGHSH and CDR2 LQKENI. CDR3 residues: CASSPPSGQGPNQPQHF. DNA for the CDR3: TGTGCCAGCTCACCACCTTCAGGACAGGGGCCCAATCAGCCCCAGCATTTT.

V usage is TRBV5-8 and J usage is TRBJ2-6; the D is unclear. The CDR3 totals 16 residues. V lost 0 bases and J 0 bases, leaving 7 bases between the germline ends. CDR1 SGHTS and CDR2 YDEGEE come from the germline V gene. CDR3: CASSLGHSSGANVLTF. The DNA for the CDR3 is TGTGCCAGCAGCTTGGGACATAGCTCTGGGGCCAACGTCCTGACTTTC.

The gene calls are TRBV5-1 and TRBJ1-4; unclear D gene. Germline CDR1 reads SGHRS; CDR2 reads YFSETQ. The CDR3 consists of 14 residues. V dropped 2 bases and J dropped 7 bases, with 12 bases sitting between them. In nucleotides, the CDR3 is TGCGCCAGCAGCTTAAGGGAAGACGGTGAAAAACTGTTTTTT. This encodes CASSLREDGEKLFF.

The chain couples TRBV27 to TRBJ2-7; D remains ambiguous. From germline, CDR1 is MNHEY and CDR2 SMNVEV (reference sequence). The CDR3 length is 14 residues. V dropped 1 base and J dropped 1 base, with 8 bases sitting between them. CDR3 in DNA: TGTGCCAGCAGTTTATATGCAGATTCCTACGAGCAGTACTTC. This gives the protein CASSLYADSYEQYF.

J is TRBJ1-1 and V is TRBV2; D is ambiguous. Germline loops: CDR1 SNHLY, CDR2 FYNNEI. The V end was cut by 8 bases, the J end by 0 bases, with 10 bases between. CDR3 length: 13 residues. CDR3 coding DNA: TGTGCCAGCGGAGACATGATGAACACTGAAGCTTTCTTT. Its protein product is CASGDMMNTEAFF.

As concerns this clone: The sample holds other DNA sequences that translate to the same CDR3. V is TRBV7-2 and J is TRBJ1-4, with 7 positions matching TRBD1. The CDR3 is made up of 14 amino acids. Germline values: CDR1 SGHTA, CDR2 FQGNSA. V was pared by 8 bases and J by 3 bases, with 6 bases of the junction left unmatched. CDR3 protein: CASSWGQSNEKLFF. CDR3 bases: TGTGCCAGCTCGTGGGGACAGTCTAATGAAAAACTGTTTTTT.

The chain uses TRBV4-1 and TRBJ1-5; D gene unclear. Germline V gene lookup returns CDR1 MGHRA and CDR2 YSYEKL. The germline V and J ends were trimmed by 4 bases and 3 bases, with 19 bases remaining between them. The CDR3 runs 17 residues. CDR3 sequence (DNA): TGCGCCAGCAGCCCCGCCGAGAGCGGAGATTTCAATCAGCCCCAGCATTTT. It yields the protein CASSPAESGDFNQPQHF.

The chain employs TRBV5-6 and TRBJ2-3, with D maybe TRBD2 (7 bases). Trimming pared 4 bases from V and 4 bases from J, leaving 19 bases between. Germline V CDR1 and CDR2: SGHDT, YYEEEE. The CDR3 loop spans 16 amino acids. In DNA, the CDR3 is TGTGCCAGCAGCCCAGCGGGACCTGGGGGCGCAGATACGCAGTATTTT. It yields the protein CASSPAGPGGADTQYF.

The V call is TRBV30, the J call TRBJ2-2; 9 bases agree with TRBD1. There are 15 residues in the CDR3. V lost 3 bases, J lost 6 bases, and 8 bases stayed unmatched. Germline assignment: CDR1 GTSNPN and CDR2 SVGIG (reference sequence). CDR3: CAWRVGTGIAGELFF. The DNA of the CDR3 is TGTGCCTGGAGAGTCGGGACAGGGATAGCCGGGGAGCTGTTTTTT.

This chain uses TRBV28 with TRBJ1-5; D gene unclear. Trimming cost V 6 bases and J 6 bases, with 15 bases left between them. Germline V lookup: CDR1 MDHEN, CDR2 SYDVKM. This CDR3 region has 14 residues. The CDR3, as DNA: TGTGCCAGCAGCCCTACGGATACCGCTCAGCCCCAGCATTTT. It encodes CASSPTDTAQPQHF.

The chain is built from TRBV5-4 and TRBJ2-1, with D perhaps being TRBD1 or TRBD2 (6 bases each). The V end lost 4 bases, the J end lost 7 bases, and 15 bases lay between the germline ends. The length of the CDR3 is 14 residues. Germline CDR1 is SGHNT and CDR2 is YYREEE (reference sequence). The DNA for the CDR3 is TGTGCCAGCAGCAGGGGGGATTCAAAGAATGAGCAGTTCTTC. This sequence encodes CASSRGDSKNEQFF.

The V call is TRBV6-5, the J call TRBJ2-1; D perhaps matches TRBD1 (7 bases). Germline CDR1 and CDR2: MNHEY and SVGAGI. The ends were cut back, 8 bases at V and 8 bases at J, with 19 bases in the middle. The CDR3 is 14 amino acids. This CDR3 reads CASFGGPRGDEQFF. CDR3 sequence (DNA): TGTGCCAGCTTTGGGGGGCCCAGGGGGGATGAGCAGTTCTTC.

The V call is TRBV2, the J call TRBJ2-7, with TRBD1 matching over 9 bases. The CDR3 spans 18 residues. The germline CDR1 and CDR2 sequences are SNHLY and FYNNEI. The junction had 16 bases not matched to a gene; V was cut back by 4 bases and J by 3 bases. The CDR3 nucleotides read TGTGCCAGCAGTGGGGACAGGGACAAAACCTACCGATTCTACGAGCAGTACTTC. Translation: CASSGDRDKTYRFYEQYF.

The V and J genes are TRBV4-2 and TRBJ1-5, with D uncertain. Per germline, CDR1 LGHNA and CDR2 YNFKEQ. The CDR3 totals 15 residues. V dropped 4 bases and J dropped 4 bases, with 14 bases sitting between them. CDR3 nucleotides: TGTGCCAGCAGCCCGAAGAACGGGCCAAATCAGCCCCAGCATTTT. Protein product: CASSPKNGPNQPQHF.

This clone was recorded once. In DNA form, the CDR3 reads TGTGCCAGCAGCCGCTCGACTGCTAACACTGAAGCTTTCTTT. Translated, it gives CASSRSTANTEAFF. The V gene is TRBV14, the J gene TRBJ1-1; no clear D gene. The CDR3 covers 14 residues. Trimming removed 4 bases at V and 2 bases at J, with 11 bases between. Germline CDR1 SGHDN, CDR2 FVKESK.